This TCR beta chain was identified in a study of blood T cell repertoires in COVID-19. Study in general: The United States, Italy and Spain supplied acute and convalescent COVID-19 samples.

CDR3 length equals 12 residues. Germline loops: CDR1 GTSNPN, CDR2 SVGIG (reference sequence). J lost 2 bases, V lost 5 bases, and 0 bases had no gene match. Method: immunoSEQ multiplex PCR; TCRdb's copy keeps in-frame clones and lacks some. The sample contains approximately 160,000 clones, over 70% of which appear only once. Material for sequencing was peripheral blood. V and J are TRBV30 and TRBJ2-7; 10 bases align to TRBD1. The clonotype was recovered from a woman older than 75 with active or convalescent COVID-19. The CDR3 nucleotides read TGTGCCTGGGGACAGGGGGCCTACGAGCAGTACTTC. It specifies CAWGQGAYEQYF.